Listed below are T cell receptor beta chains from one sample, sequenced in a study of Ad26.COV2.S vaccination and SARS-CoV-2 variants. Clones were read by immunoSEQ multiplex PCR, and TCRdb kept only the in-frame ones, dropping some. The table includes about 350,000 clones, approximately 90% detected once. This material consisted of peripheral blood, taken after recovery from COVID-19. All receptors come from a human donor who had recovered from COVID-19. The CDR3 runs from the conserved cysteine through the conserved F or W. The order of the fields is J gene, clone size, D gene, V gene, CDR3 protein, CDR3 DNA. The D gene is left open where the match is weak. Only part of the rows carry a size: once, few, many, or a class if the clone is expanded.

>TRBJ2-5|.|TRBD1|TRBV10-3
CAITDRGEETQYF
TGTGCCATCACAGACAGGGGGGAAGAGACCCAGTACTTC
>TRBJ1-2|.|.|TRBV10-3
CASSRETNYGYTF
TGTGCCTCGAGTAGGGAAACTAACTATGGCTACACCTTC
>TRBJ1-6|.|.|TRBV27
CASSFILNSPLHF
TGTGCCAGCAGTTTCATACTGAATTCACCCCTCCACTTT
>TRBJ1-1|.|.|TRBV27
CATSGVTRPGEAFF
TGTGCCACCAGTGGGGTAACCAGGCCGGGGGAAGCTTTCTTT
>TRBJ1-2|once|TRBD1|TRBV6-6
CASGGGGANGYTF
TGTGCCAGCGGGGGAGGGGGCGCAAATGGCTACACCTTC
>TRBJ1-2|once|TRBD1|TRBV6-5
CASSRDRGDYGYTF
TGTGCCAGCAGTCGGGACAGGGGGGACTATGGCTACACCTTC
>TRBJ1-2|once|TRBD1|TRBV9
CASSGQTGGRLYTF
TGTGCCAGCAGCGGACAGACAGGGGGCCGTCTTTACACCTTC
>TRBJ1-1|.|.|TRBV14
CASSQSLFLGGDTEAFF
TGTGCCAGCAGCCAGAGCCTCTTTTTAGGTGGGGACACTGAAGCTTTCTTT
>TRBJ2-2|.|TRBD1|TRBV7-8
CASSLGTGVTGELFF
TGTGCCAGCAGCTTAGGGACAGGGGTCACCGGGGAGCTGTTTTTT
>TRBJ2-7|.|TRBD1|TRBV5-1
CASSFTGVFDEQYF
TGCGCCAGCAGCTTTACAGGGGTATTCGACGAGCAGTACTTC
>TRBJ2-5|.|TRBD1|TRBV10-3
CAISEGEGQGEETQYF
TGTGCCATCAGTGAAGGAGAGGGGCAGGGGGAAGAGACCCAGTACTTC
>TRBJ1-6|.|.|TRBV3-1/TRBV3-2
CASSQEKGSSYNSPLHF
TGTGCCAGCAGCCAAGAAAAGGGAAGCTCCTATAATTCACCCCTCCACTTT
>TRBJ1-4|.|.|TRBV18
CASSPDSLNEKLFF
TGTGCCAGCTCACCAGACAGCTTGAATGAAAAACTGTTTTTT
>TRBJ1-5|.|.|TRBV6-1
CASSELGRGVSNQPQHF
TGTGCCAGCAGTGAACTTGGCAGGGGTGTGAGCAATCAGCCCCAGCATTTT
>TRBJ2-7|.|.|TRBV5-1
CASGKDGFAYEQYF
TGCGCCAGCGGAAAAGACGGATTTGCCTACGAGCAGTACTTC
>TRBJ2-1|.|.|TRBV12-3/TRBV12-4
CASSLGGEQFF
TGTGCCAGCAGTTTGGGTGGTGAGCAGTTCTTC
>TRBJ1-6|.|.|TRBV7-9
CASSPGGYSPLHF
TGTGCCAGCAGCCCTGGGGGGTATTCACCCCTCCACTTT
>TRBJ2-1|.|.|TRBV29-1
CSILSGSYNEQFF
TGCAGCATCCTCTCGGGTTCCTACAATGAGCAGTTCTTC
>TRBJ2-1|.|TRBD1|TRBV27
CASRWGTGGYNEQFF
TGTGCCAGCAGATGGGGGACAGGGGGGTACAATGAGCAGTTCTTC
>TRBJ1-2|.|.|TRBV12-3/TRBV12-4
CASTKGGSGYTF
TGTGCCAGCACCAAGGGGGGATCCGGCTACACCTTC
>TRBJ1-1|.|.|TRBV5-1
CASSLRTGPKTEAFF
TGCGCCAGCAGCTTGCGTACAGGACCGAAGACTGAAGCTTTCTTT
>TRBJ2-4|.|.|TRBV6-1
CASSDRIQGATLAKNIQYF
TGTGCCAGCAGTGATAGAATACAGGGCGCCACCCTAGCCAAAAACATTCAGTACTTC
>TRBJ1-2|.|.|TRBV5-1
CASSFNGERGYTF
TGCGCCAGCAGCTTTAACGGGGAGAGGGGCTACACCTTC
>TRBJ2-3|.|TRBD2|TRBV11-2
CASSLRASGGADTQYF
TGTGCCAGCAGCTTAAGAGCCAGCGGGGGGGCAGATACGCAGTATTTT
>TRBJ1-2|.|.|TRBV5-4
CASSPRPSVGNYGYTF
TGTGCCAGCAGCCCTAGACCCTCGGTGGGTAACTATGGCTACACCTTC